This T cell receptor beta chain emerged from a study of blood T cell repertoires in COVID-19. Study details: Spain, Italy and the United States supplied samples that represented acute and convalescent COVID-19. PBMCs, B-cell-depleted T cells, or T cells provided the cDNA or gDNA that made up the material.

In the original processing: Amplification with reference gene primers provided the estimates of nucleated cell counts. Some clones are missing from TCRdb's copy, which holds only in-frame ones; the method was immunoSEQ multiplex PCR. For V, J and clone size, that table is used; D and trimming come from the DNA. In the table there are fewer than 300,000 clones, about 82% of which are singletons. CDR1 is DFQATT and CDR2 is SNEGSKA in the germline V gene (reference sequence). The CDR3 sequence is 11 residues long. The rearrangement links TRBV20-1 to TRBJ2-5, with unresolved D. The specimen sequenced was peripheral blood. The sequence came from a man over 45 with active or convalescent COVID-19. Here the CDR3 reads CSAASGETQYF. The CDR3 coding sequence is TGCAGCGCCGCCTCCGGGGAGACCCAGTACTTC.